This T cell receptor (beta chain) is from a study of radiation and T cells in renal cell carcinoma (dated by TCRdb to about 2020). Looking at the study overall: The samples were drawn from a clinical trial, where primary renal cell carcinomas were treated with 15 Gy of stereotactic body radiation therapy and then removed by nephrectomy 4 weeks afterward. Across all 50 or so samples, 4,016,671 unique CDR3 nucleotide sequences, encoding 2.5 million to 3 million unique CDR3 amino acid sequences, were identified. In total, around 53 samples, comprising approximately 25 tumors and some 27 peripheral blood samples, were subjected to TCR beta sequencing. Points the paper makes about the study in general: Because the trial had a single-armed design, the trial could not examine how radiation dose or scheduling affected the TCR repertoire. No pretreatment tumor biopsies were available, so the baseline intratumoral presence of clonotypes could not be determined. In blood, the top tumor clonotypes increased between baseline and 2 weeks post-radiation and then shrank by 4 weeks, which suggests that tumor-resident clones expanded only transiently. Blood repertoire dynamics were not followed beyond 4 weeks after treatment.

Comments on this clone: No antigen is known for it. No base-level quality is on record; no much larger clone is a single base apart.

The immunoSEQ kit was used, according to the manufacturer's recommendations, to generate TCR beta libraries from genomic DNA. Library preparation used a first multiplex PCR with proprietary primers, then a second PCR adding unique barcodes, with bead cleanups after each round. A positive control reaction and a negative control reaction, both provided in the kit, were run with every batch of samples. The final libraries were assessed on an Agilent 4200 TapeStation D1000 ScreenTape, pooled by volume, and quantified by qPCR. Sequencing was performed on an Illumina NextSeq500 using a MidOutput 150-cycle cartridge, with 156 Read1 cycles, 15 Index1 cycles, and the kit custom primers. The pooled library was loaded at 0.85 to 1 pM, with an approximately 21% PhiX control spiked in. The authors' analysis ran thus. The vendor-processed data were analyzed in R, and a clonotype was defined as all T cells that share the same CDR3 nucleotide sequence. In the clone abundance analyses, frequencies were normalized to the 10,000 most abundant clones in each sample. Before analysis, public T cell clones were removed, and these numbered fewer than six per sample on average. A difference in abundance of at least 32-fold between compartments was used to define tumor-enriched and baseline blood-enriched clonotypes. A beta-binomial differential abundance model was used to identify clonotypes that expanded or contracted between blood time points. Tumor-blood repertoire similarity was measured with the Baroni-Urbani and Buser coefficient, and groups were compared using two-tailed Wilcoxon tests in R. TCRdb provides this immuneACCESS table in a form limited to in-frame rearrangements. Some clones are lacking; in checked studies, under half of them reflect an unresolved V gene, and why the rest are absent is not known. V and J calls and clone size come straight from that table; D and trimming were deduced from the DNA. For this sample the table gives nearly 50,000 clones, of which around 83% were detected only once. Together, the top ten hold around 29% of the sample.

V is trimmed back by 4 bases and J by 3 bases, and the junction contains 4 bases that no gene match accounts for. Including the terminal cysteine and phenylalanine, the CDR3 comprises 13 residues. Just the 39-base CDR3 DNA is kept, in frame starting at base 1. From the germline V gene, CDR1 is SGHDT and CDR2 is YYEEEE. The sample's time point label, in plain terms: baseline pretreatment blood. The sample's treatment or condition, from its label and the paper: 15 Gy SBRT to primary tumor, nephrectomy 4 weeks later. Serial peripheral blood from radiation-treated patients was sampled at baseline, 2 weeks and 4 weeks after SBRT to track tumor-enriched clonotypes. All patients had renal cell carcinoma with clear cell pathology. Genomic DNA for TCR sequencing was prepared using the QIAamp DNA Blood Mini Kit (Qiagen). The analyses included just those samples that passed every quality control check.

The chain employs TRBV5-6 and TRBJ2-7; the central 7 bases match TRBD1. Here the sequenced sample was blood, taken from a patient whose treatment included radiotherapy and nephrectomy. This TCR was sampled from a woman in her 70s with renal cell carcinoma. Here is the DNA: TGTGCCAGCAGCCTGCCAGGGGGCTACGAGCAGTACTTC. It is translated as CASSLPGGYEQYF. With the portions outside the CDR3 filled from the reference TRBV5-6 and TRBJ2-7 genes, the complete variable region becomes DAGVTQSPTHLIKTRGQQVTLRCSPKSGHDTVSWYQQALGQGPQFIFQYYEEEERQRGNFPDRFSGHQFPNYSSELNVNALLLGDSALYLCASSLPGGYEQYFGPGTRLTVT.